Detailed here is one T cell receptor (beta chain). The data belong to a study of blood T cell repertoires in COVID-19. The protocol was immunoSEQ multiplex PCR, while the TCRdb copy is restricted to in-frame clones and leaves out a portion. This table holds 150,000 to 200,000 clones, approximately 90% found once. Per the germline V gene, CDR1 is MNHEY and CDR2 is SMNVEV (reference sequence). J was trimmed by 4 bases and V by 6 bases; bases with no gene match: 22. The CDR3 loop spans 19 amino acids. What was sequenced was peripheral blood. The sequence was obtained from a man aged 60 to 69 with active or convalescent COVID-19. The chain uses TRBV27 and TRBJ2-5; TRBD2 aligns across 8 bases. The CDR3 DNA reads TGTGCCAGCAGGCAGACAACGGGACTAGTCAAAGAGGTGTCAGAGACCCAGTACTTC. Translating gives CASRQTTGLVKEVSETQYF.